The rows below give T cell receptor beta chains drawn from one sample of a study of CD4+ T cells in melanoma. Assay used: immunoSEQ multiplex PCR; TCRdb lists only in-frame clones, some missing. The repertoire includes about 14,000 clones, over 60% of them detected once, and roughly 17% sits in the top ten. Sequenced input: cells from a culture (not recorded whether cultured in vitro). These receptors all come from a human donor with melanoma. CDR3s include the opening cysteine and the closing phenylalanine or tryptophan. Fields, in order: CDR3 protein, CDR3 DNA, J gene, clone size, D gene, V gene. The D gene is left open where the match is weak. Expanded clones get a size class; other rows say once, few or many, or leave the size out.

CDR3aa: CASRGDHPTQYF; CDR3nt: TGTGCCAGCAGGGGGGACCACCCAACCCAGTACTTC; j_gene: TRBJ2-5; abundance: NA; d_gene: NA; v_gene: TRBV2
CDR3aa: CATSRDLSSYSYEQYF; CDR3nt: TGTGCCACCAGCAGAGATCTCAGCTCCTACTCCTACGAGCAGTACTTC; j_gene: TRBJ2-7; abundance: NA; d_gene: NA; v_gene: TRBV15
CDR3aa: CASSLMGLETQYF; CDR3nt: TGTGCTAGCAGCTTAATGGGGTTGGAGACCCAGTACTTC; j_gene: TRBJ2-5; abundance: NA; d_gene: NA; v_gene: TRBV7-7
CDR3aa: CAWGRLAGIETQYF; CDR3nt: TGTGCCTGGGGACGGCTAGCGGGGATAGAGACCCAGTACTTC; j_gene: TRBJ2-5; abundance: few; d_gene: TRBD2; v_gene: TRBV30
CDR3aa: CASSPVGGMNTEAFF; CDR3nt: TGCGCCAGCAGCCCCGTCGGGGGTATGAACACTGAAGCTTTCTTT; j_gene: TRBJ1-1; abundance: NA; d_gene: NA; v_gene: TRBV5-1
CDR3aa: CASSFGAGGYNEQFF; CDR3nt: TGTGCCAGCAGCTTCGGGGCGGGGGGTTACAATGAGCAGTTCTTC; j_gene: TRBJ2-1; abundance: once; d_gene: TRBD2; v_gene: TRBV5-4
CDR3aa: CASKPPFGVYNEQFF; CDR3nt: TGTGCCAGCAAGCCACCTTTCGGGGTTTACAATGAGCAGTTCTTC; j_gene: TRBJ2-1; abundance: NA; d_gene: NA; v_gene: TRBV6-1
CDR3aa: CASSKTGAGQPQHF; CDR3nt: TGTGCCAGCAGTAAGACAGGGGCAGGACAGCCCCAGCATTTT; j_gene: TRBJ1-5; abundance: once; d_gene: TRBD1; v_gene: TRBV6-6
CDR3aa: CASSQGLETDTQYF; CDR3nt: TGTGCCAGCAGCCAGGGACTAGAAACAGATACGCAGTATTTT; j_gene: TRBJ2-3; abundance: NA; d_gene: TRBD2; v_gene: TRBV5-8
CDR3aa: CASSEVGLQATPDTQYF; CDR3nt: TGTGCCAGCAGTGAAGTGGGCCTCCAGGCTACCCCAGATACGCAGTATTTT; j_gene: TRBJ2-3; abundance: NA; d_gene: NA; v_gene: TRBV2
CDR3aa: CASSKGGLDSYEQYF; CDR3nt: TGTGCCAGCAGTAAAGGGGGGCTGGACTCCTACGAGCAGTACTTC; j_gene: TRBJ2-7; abundance: NA; d_gene: NA; v_gene: TRBV6-5
CDR3aa: CASSKGRPPNEQFF; CDR3nt: TGCGCCAGCAGCAAGGGGCGGCCACCCAATGAGCAGTTCTTC; j_gene: TRBJ2-1; abundance: NA; d_gene: NA; v_gene: TRBV10-1
CDR3aa: CASSLLAGTDTQYF; CDR3nt: TGTGCCAGCAGCTTATTGGCGGGGACGGATACGCAGTATTTT; j_gene: TRBJ2-3; abundance: NA; d_gene: NA; v_gene: TRBV7-3
CDR3aa: CASSIGPASLTYGYTF; CDR3nt: TGTGCCAGTAGTATCGGGCCAGCTAGTTTAACCTATGGCTACACCTTC; j_gene: TRBJ1-2; abundance: NA; d_gene: NA; v_gene: TRBV19
CDR3aa: CASSVLPGGDYGYTF; CDR3nt: TGTGCCAGCAGCGTCCTTCCAGGGGGAGACTATGGCTACACCTTC; j_gene: TRBJ1-2; abundance: NA; d_gene: TRBD1; v_gene: TRBV9